Listed here are 15 T cell receptor beta chains from one sample, sequenced in a study of vaccination effects on CD4 cells after COVID-19 (dated by TCRdb to between 2020 and 2023). After approximately 11 days of culture, CD4+ T cells were isolated with the EasySep CD4+ T cell isolation kit. Two doses of either the BNT162b2 or the mRNA-1273 mRNA SARS-CoV-2 vaccine were administered to participants. The library came from the immunoSEQ multiplex PCR assay. Here the immuneACCESS table is served through TCRdb, limited to in-frame sequences with V and J called. Missing clones are a known gap in these copies; in checked studies unresolved V genes cover under half, and the rest lacks a known reason. Across this sample there are approximately 37,000 clones, with around two thirds seen only once. The ten largest clones capture under 10% of the sample. For these TCRs, the target antigens are not known. This sample comprised CD4+ T cells from PBMCs cultured without peptide, obtained after COVID-19 vaccination. The receptors derive from a human donor who received a COVID-19 vaccine.

The rearrangement joins TRBV6-5 to TRBJ1-1; possible D gene TRBD1, 5 bases. CDR1 MNHEY and CDR2 SVGAGI come from the germline V gene. The V and J ends lost 2 bases and 10 bases respectively, with 8 bases between them. There are 11 residues in the CDR3. The CDR3 sequence: CASSYPGGAFF. CDR3 DNA: TGTGCCAGCAGTTACCCGGGGGGAGCTTTCTTT.

The table lists this clone with a count of one. The chain carries TRBV7-9 and TRBJ1-1; 10 bases align to TRBD1. Germline CDR1 SEHNR, CDR2 FQNEAQ (reference sequence). The CDR3 is 14 amino acids. V shed 5 bases and J 1 base; nucleotides not matched to a gene: 1. CDR3 sequence (DNA): TGTGCCAGCAGCGGACAGGGGGGGAACACTGAAGCTTTCTTT. Amino acid sequence: CASSGQGGNTEAFF.

This clone was counted once. This chain uses TRBV5-1 with TRBJ2-1; D possibly corresponds to TRBD1 (5 bases). This CDR3 is 13 amino acids long. V lost 5 bases and J lost 4, with 10 bases in between. Germline V gene sequence: CDR1 SGHRS, CDR2 YFSETQ. CDR3 amino acids: CASRTDTYNEQFF. CDR3 DNA: TGCGCCAGCAGGACAGACACGTACAATGAGCAGTTCTTC.

V and J are TRBV3-1 (or the pseudogene TRBV3-2) and TRBJ2-5, with D unclear. Between the trimmed V and J ends, which lost 6 bases and 1 base, there was a span of 15 bases. The CDR3 runs to 15 residues. CDR1 is LGHDT and CDR2 is YNNKEL in the germline V gene (reference sequence). The CDR3 DNA is TGTGCCAGCAGGCCCCAATTAGCCGCCCAAGAGACCCAGTACTTC. Encoded protein: CASRPQLAAQETQYF.

The V and J genes are TRBV6-5 and TRBJ2-3; 8 bases are shared with TRBD1. The CDR3 runs to 14 residues. Germline-derived CDR1 and CDR2 are MNHEY and SVGAGI. The V segment lost 6 bases and the J segment 1 base; nucleotides outside the gene matches: 3. CDR3 in DNA: TGTGCCAGCAGACCGGGACAGGGCACAGATACGCAGTATTTT. Encoded protein: CASRPGQGTDTQYF.

The chain employs TRBV10-3 and TRBJ2-3, with D possibly TRBD1 on 5 matching bases. CDR1 and CDR2 from the germline V gene are ENHRY and SYGVKD. Trimming removed 6 bases at V and 2 bases at J, with 12 bases between. The CDR3 sequence is 14 residues long. The CDR3 sequence: CAISAGPDTDTQYF. DNA of the CDR3: TGTGCCATCAGCGCAGGGCCCGACACAGATACGCAGTATTTT.

The V call is TRBV27, the J call TRBJ2-2; D is perhaps TRBD2 (6 bases). CDR3 size: 16 residues. From germline, CDR1 is MNHEY and CDR2 SMNVEV (reference sequence). V lost 3 bases and J lost 0, with 11 bases in between. CDR3 loop: CASSFWRGANTGELFF. The CDR3 coding sequence is TGTGCCAGCAGTTTTTGGAGGGGAGCGAACACCGGGGAGCTGTTTTTT.

This chain uses TRBV10-2 with TRBJ2-7; the match to TRBD2 covers 8 bases. The CDR3 is 13 residues long. Per germline, CDR1 WSHSY and CDR2 SAAADI. V lost 8 bases and J lost 4; bases outside the gene matches: 7. This CDR3 is CASFGGEGYEQYF. The DNA for the CDR3 is TGCGCCAGCTTCGGGGGGGAGGGATACGAGCAGTACTTC.

This rearrangement joins TRBV7-2 to TRBJ1-4; weak D call: TRBD1 (5 bases). The V and J ends lost 7 bases and 0 bases respectively, with 15 bases between them. Germline V gene data show CDR1 as SGHTA and CDR2 as FQGNSA. This CDR3 spans 16 amino acids. The CDR3 loop reads CASKTATGATNEKLFF. In nucleotides, the CDR3 is TGTGCCAGCAAGACAGCTACTGGAGCAACTAATGAAAAACTGTTTTTT.

The chain has TRBV7-6 and TRBJ1-1, with D maybe TRBD1 (6 bases). Trimming stripped 2 bases from V and 1 base from J, with 17 bases between. There are 17 residues in the CDR3. Germline loops: CDR1 SGHVS, CDR2 FNYEAQ. CDR3 sequence reads: CASSLLDRDNGNTEAFF. The CDR3, as DNA: TGTGCCAGCAGCTTACTCGACCGGGACAACGGGAACACTGAAGCTTTCTTT.

This chain connects TRBV5-8 to TRBJ2-7; 11 bases map to TRBD2. The CDR3 is made up of 15 amino acids. Per germline, CDR1 SGHTS and CDR2 YDEGEE. After removal of 4 bases from V and 3 bases from J, the junction contained 6 bases not matched to a gene. The CDR3 nucleotides read TGTGCCAGCAGCAAGAATAGCGGGGGGGACTACGAGCAGTACTTC. Its translation: CASSKNSGGDYEQYF.

This chain connects TRBV20-1 to TRBJ2-3, with D perhaps assigned TRBD1 or TRBD2 (5 bases each). There are 13 residues in the CDR3. Germline V gives CDR1 DFQATT, CDR2 SNEGSKA (reference sequence). Deletions cut 3 bases from V and 3 bases from J, with 10 bases between. The CDR3 DNA reads TGCAGTGCTAGTCGGGGCTCAACAGATACGCAGTATTTT. Its translation: CSASRGSTDTQYF.

V usage is TRBV11-2 and J usage is TRBJ1-2; D unresolved. The CDR3 contains 15 residues. V was trimmed by 1 base and J by 7 bases, leaving 16 bases between them. The germline CDR1 and CDR2 sequences are SGHAT and FQNNGV. Here the CDR3 reads CASSLAGAGFRGYTF. In nucleotides, the CDR3 is TGTGCCAGCAGCTTAGCGGGCGCCGGGTTCCGTGGCTACACCTTC. Looking up the rest from reference TRBV11-2 and TRBJ1-2 gives the full variable domain: EAGVAQSPRYKIIEKRQSVAFWCNPISGHATLYWYQQILGQGPKLLIQFQNNGVVDDSQLPKDRFSAERLKGVDSTLKIQPAKLEDSAVYLCASSLAGAGFRGYTFGSGTRLTVV.

J is TRBJ2-1 and V is TRBV19, with 13 nucleotides matching TRBD2. The CDR3 runs 19 residues. The germline V gene encodes CDR1 LNHDA and CDR2 SQIVND (reference sequence). V shed 4 bases and J 0 bases; nucleotides not matched to a gene: 9. CDR3 DNA sequence: TGTGCCAGTAGTACGGGACTAGCGGGAAATACAGGCTCCTACAATGAGCAGTTCTTC. This codes for CASSTGLAGNTGSYNEQFF.

The V gene is TRBV24-1, the J gene TRBJ1-1; possible D gene TRBD1, 5 bases. CDR1 is KGHDR, CDR2 SFDVKD, per germline. Trimming took 3 bases from V and 11 from J, leaving 15 bases between them. The CDR3 is made up of 13 amino acids. CDR3 in DNA: TGTGCCACCAGTGATGGACACGCTGAGTTGGCTTTCTTT. Its protein is CATSDGHAELAFF.